This TCR beta chain emerged from a study of cytomegalovirus exposure and HLA in healthy donors. Study outcomes and limitations: Rates of TCR association differed by HLA locus in a later analysis, with DRB1 highest and HLA-C lowest.

A multiplex PCR was run with 60 Vbeta primers and 13 Jbeta primers. Sequencing was performed with immunoSEQ multiplex PCR; in TCRdb, only in-frame clones are kept and a portion is missing. The sample contains approximately 160,000 clones, roughly 79% of which appear only once. As regards this clone: Its antigen is unidentified.

The CDR3 sequence is 16 residues long. Germline assignment: CDR1 SGHRS and CDR2 YFSETQ. Unmatched junction bases numbered 4, after V lost 0 bases and J lost 3 bases. This rearrangement joins TRBV5-1 to TRBJ2-2, with 8 bases lining up with TRBD2. The sample consisted of PBMCs. The receptor's source is a man aged 18 to 29 in good health and CMV-seropositive. CDR3 loop: CASSLAGGRDTGELFF. Written as DNA, the CDR3 is TGCGCCAGCAGCTTGGCGGGGGGGCGGGACACCGGGGAGCTGTTTTTT.